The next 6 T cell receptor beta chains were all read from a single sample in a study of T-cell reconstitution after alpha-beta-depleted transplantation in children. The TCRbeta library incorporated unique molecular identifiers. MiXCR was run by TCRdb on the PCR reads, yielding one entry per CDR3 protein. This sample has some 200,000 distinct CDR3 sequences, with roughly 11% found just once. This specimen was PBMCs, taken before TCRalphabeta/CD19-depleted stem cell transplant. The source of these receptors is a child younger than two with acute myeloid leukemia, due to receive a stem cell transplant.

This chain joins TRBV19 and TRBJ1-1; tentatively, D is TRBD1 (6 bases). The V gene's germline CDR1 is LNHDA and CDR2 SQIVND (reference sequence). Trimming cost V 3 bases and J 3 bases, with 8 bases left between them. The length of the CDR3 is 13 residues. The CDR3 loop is CASSIKGDTEAFF. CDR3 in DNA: TGTGCCAGTAGTATTAAGGGGGACACTGAAGCTTTCTTT.

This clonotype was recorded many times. The CDR3 loop reads CASSLPRTGVNTGELFF. Written as DNA, the CDR3 is TGTGCCAGCAGCTTACCCAGGACAGGGGTGAACACCGGGGAGCTGTTTTTT. This chain links TRBV7-6 with TRBJ2-2; 9 bases fit TRBD1. V was clipped by 2 bases and J by 1 base; unmatched bases: 5. CDR1 and CDR2 from the germline V gene are SGHVS and FNYEAQ. The CDR3 has 17 residues.

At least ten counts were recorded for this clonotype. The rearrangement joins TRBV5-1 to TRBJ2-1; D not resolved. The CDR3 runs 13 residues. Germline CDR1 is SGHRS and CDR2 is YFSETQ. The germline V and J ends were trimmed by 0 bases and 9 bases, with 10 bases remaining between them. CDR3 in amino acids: CASSLERWAEQFF. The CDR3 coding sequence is TGCGCCAGCAGCTTGGAAAGATGGGCTGAGCAGTTCTTC.

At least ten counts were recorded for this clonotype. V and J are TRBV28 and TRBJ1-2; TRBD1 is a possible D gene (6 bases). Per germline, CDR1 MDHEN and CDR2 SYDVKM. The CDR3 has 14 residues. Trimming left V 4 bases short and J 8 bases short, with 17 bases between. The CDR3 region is CASSSPGHREGYTF. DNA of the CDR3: TGTGCCAGCAGTTCCCCGGGACACCGAGAGGGCTACACCTTC.

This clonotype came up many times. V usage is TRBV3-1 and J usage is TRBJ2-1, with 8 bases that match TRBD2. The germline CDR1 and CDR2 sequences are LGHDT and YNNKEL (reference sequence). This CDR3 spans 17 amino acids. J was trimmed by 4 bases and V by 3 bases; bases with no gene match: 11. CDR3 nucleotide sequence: TGTGCCAGCAGCCAGCTACCGGCTAGCGGGCATTACAATGAGCAGTTCTTC. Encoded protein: CASSQLPASGHYNEQFF.

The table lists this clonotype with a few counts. CDR3 nucleotides: TGCAGTGCCACCCACCCAACTGGCCCGAGTCAGTACTTC. The encoded protein is CSATHPTGPSQYF. This sequence joins TRBV20-1 and TRBJ2-4; no definite D call. The CDR3 runs to 13 residues. Germline V gene data show CDR1 as DFQATT and CDR2 as SNEGSKA (reference sequence). Trimming stripped 6 bases from V and 12 bases from J, with 21 bases between.